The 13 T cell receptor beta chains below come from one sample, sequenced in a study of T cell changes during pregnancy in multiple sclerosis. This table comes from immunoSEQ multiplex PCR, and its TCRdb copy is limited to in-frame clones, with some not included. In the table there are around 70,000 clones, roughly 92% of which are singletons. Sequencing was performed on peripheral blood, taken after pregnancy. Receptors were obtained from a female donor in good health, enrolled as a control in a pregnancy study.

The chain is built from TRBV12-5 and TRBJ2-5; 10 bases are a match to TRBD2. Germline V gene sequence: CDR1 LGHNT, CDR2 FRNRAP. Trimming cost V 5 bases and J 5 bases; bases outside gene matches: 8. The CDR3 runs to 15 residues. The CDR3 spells CASGPGTSVIETQYF. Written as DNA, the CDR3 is TGTGCTAGTGGTCCCGGGACTAGCGTAATTGAGACCCAGTACTTC.

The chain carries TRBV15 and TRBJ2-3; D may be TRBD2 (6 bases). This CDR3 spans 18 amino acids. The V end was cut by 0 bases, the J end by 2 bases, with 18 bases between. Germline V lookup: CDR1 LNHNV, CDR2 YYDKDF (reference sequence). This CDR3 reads CATSRDGYLSGATDTQYF. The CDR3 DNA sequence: TGTGCCACCAGCAGAGATGGGTACCTTAGCGGCGCCACAGATACGCAGTATTTT. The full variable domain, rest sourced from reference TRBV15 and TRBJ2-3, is DAMVIQNPRYQVTQFGKPVTLSCSQTLNHNVMYWYQQKSSQAPKLLFHYYDKDFNNEADTPDNFQSRRPNTSFCFLDIRSPGLGDTAMYLCATSRDGYLSGATDTQYFGPGTRLTVL.

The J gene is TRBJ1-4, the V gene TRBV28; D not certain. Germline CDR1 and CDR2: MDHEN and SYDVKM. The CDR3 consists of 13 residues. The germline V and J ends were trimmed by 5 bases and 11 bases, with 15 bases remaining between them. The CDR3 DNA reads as TGTGCCAGCAGTCTCCCGGGTGGTTTGAAACTGTTTTTT. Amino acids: CASSLPGGLKLFF.

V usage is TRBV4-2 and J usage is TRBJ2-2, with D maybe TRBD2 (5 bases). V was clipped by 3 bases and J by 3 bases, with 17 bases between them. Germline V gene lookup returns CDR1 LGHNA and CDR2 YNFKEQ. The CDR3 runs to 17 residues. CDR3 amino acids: CASSHQPNTRDTGELFF. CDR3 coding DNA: TGTGCCAGCAGCCACCAGCCCAATACTAGGGACACCGGGGAGCTGTTTTTT.

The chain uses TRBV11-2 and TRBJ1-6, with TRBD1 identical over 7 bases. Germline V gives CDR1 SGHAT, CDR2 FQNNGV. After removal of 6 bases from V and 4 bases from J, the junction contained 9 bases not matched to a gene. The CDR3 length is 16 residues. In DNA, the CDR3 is TGTGCCAGCAGTTCCGAACCAGGGGGTTATAATTCACCCCTCCACTTT. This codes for CASSSEPGGYNSPLHF.

For the CDR3, the DNA is TGTGCCAGCAGTGAAGCCTCGGCGGGCCCGACCATGGACATTCAGTACTTC. Protein sequence: CASSEASAGPTMDIQYF. The gene calls are TRBV6-1 and TRBJ2-4, with a tentative D call TRBD2 (5 bases). Deletions cut 0 bases from V and 8 bases from J, with 20 bases between. Germline V gene data show CDR1 as MNHNS and CDR2 as SASEGT. This CDR3 region has 17 residues.

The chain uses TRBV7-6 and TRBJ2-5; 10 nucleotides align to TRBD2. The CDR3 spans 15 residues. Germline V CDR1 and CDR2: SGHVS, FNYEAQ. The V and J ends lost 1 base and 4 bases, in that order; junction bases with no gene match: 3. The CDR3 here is CASSLVVAGGETQYF. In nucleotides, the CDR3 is TGTGCCAGCAGCTTAGTGGTAGCGGGAGGAGAGACCCAGTACTTC.

CDR3 residues: CASSPRDRGFHEQFF. Written as DNA, the CDR3 is TGTGCCAGTAGTCCCCGGGACAGGGGATTTCATGAGCAGTTCTTC. The gene calls are TRBV19 and TRBJ2-1; 10 bases agree with TRBD1. CDR1 and CDR2 (germline): LNHDA, SQIVND (reference sequence). The CDR3 spans 15 residues. With V trimmed by 5 bases and J by 8 bases, 9 bases remained unmatched.

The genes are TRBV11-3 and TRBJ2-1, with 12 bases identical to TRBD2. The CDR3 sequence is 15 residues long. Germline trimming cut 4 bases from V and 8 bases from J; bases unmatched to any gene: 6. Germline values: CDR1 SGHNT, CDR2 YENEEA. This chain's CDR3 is CASSSSGRAGDEQFF. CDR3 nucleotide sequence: TGTGCCAGCAGCTCTAGCGGGAGGGCCGGGGATGAGCAGTTCTTC.

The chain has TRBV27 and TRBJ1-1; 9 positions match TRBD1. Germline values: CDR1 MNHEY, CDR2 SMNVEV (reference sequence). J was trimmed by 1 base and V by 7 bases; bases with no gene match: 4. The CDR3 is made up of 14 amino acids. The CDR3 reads CASTNRGPNTEAFF. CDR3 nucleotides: TGTGCCAGCACCAACAGGGGGCCGAACACTGAAGCTTTCTTT.

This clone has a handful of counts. The CDR3 nucleotides are TGTGCCAGTACCCTCGACAGAGTGAACACTGAAGCTTTCTTT. Translated, it gives CASTLDRVNTEAFF. J is TRBJ1-1 and V is TRBV19, with D possibly matching TRBD1 (5 bases). The CDR3 contains 14 residues. The germline V and J ends were trimmed by 7 bases and 0 bases, with 12 bases remaining between them. The germline CDR1 and CDR2 sequences are LNHDA and SQIVND (reference sequence).

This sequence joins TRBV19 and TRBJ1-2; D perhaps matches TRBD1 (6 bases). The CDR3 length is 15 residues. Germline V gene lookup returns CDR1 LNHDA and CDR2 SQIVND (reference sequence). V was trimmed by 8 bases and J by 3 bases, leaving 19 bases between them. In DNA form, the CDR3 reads TGTGCCAGTCAGACCACTTCCGGGACACACTATGGCTACACCTTC. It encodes CASQTTSGTHYGYTF. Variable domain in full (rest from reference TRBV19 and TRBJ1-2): DGGITQSPKYLFRKEGQNVTLSCEQNLNHDAMYWYRQDPGQGLRLIYYSQIVNDFQKGDIAEGYSVSREKKESFPLTVTSAQKNPTAFYLCASQTTSGTHYGYTFGSGTRLTVV.

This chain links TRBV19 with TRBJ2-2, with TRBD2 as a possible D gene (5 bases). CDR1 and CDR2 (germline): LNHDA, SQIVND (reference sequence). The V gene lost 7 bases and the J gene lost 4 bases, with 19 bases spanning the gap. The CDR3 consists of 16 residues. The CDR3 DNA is TGTGCCAGTACCGCCCGACCCGGGGTCGGCACCGGGGAGCTGTTTTTT. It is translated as CASTARPGVGTGELFF.